These 23 T cell receptor beta chains came from one sample sequenced in a study of blood T cell repertoires in COVID-19. Clones were read by immunoSEQ multiplex PCR, and TCRdb kept only the in-frame ones, dropping some. The data contain approximately 100,000 clones, approximately 80% of them singletons. The sample taken for sequencing was peripheral blood. The source of these receptors is a human donor in a cohort sampled during active or convalescent COVID-19.

This clone was recorded a few times. The genes are TRBV24-1 and TRBJ2-3; no clear D gene. The germline V gene encodes CDR1 KGHDR and CDR2 SFDVKD. The CDR3 has 16 amino acids. V lost 2 bases and J 0 bases, leaving 11 bases between the germline ends. The CDR3 loop reads CATSDSKKTSTDTQYF. The DNA of the CDR3 is TGTGCCACCAGTGATTCGAAAAAGACAAGCACAGATACGCAGTATTTT.

The chain links TRBV19 to TRBJ2-1; 7 nucleotides line up with TRBD2. This CDR3 has 12 residues. Germline assignment: CDR1 LNHDA and CDR2 SQIVND (reference sequence). The J segment lost 6 bases and the V segment lost 4 bases, leaving 0 bases of the junction unmatched. This CDR3 reads CASSRTSNEQFF. CDR3 coding DNA: TGTGCCAGTAGTAGGACTAGCAATGAGCAGTTCTTC.

This clone was counted once. The rearrangement joins TRBV7-9 to TRBJ1-6, with D unresolved. Germline V lookup: CDR1 SEHNR, CDR2 FQNEAQ (reference sequence). The CDR3 is 12 amino acids. Trimming removed 4 bases at V and 10 bases at J, with 8 bases between. The CDR3 loop is CASSSATSPLHF. CDR3 nucleotides: TGTGCCAGCAGCTCGGCGACATCACCCCTCCACTTT. Looking up the rest from reference TRBV7-9 and TRBJ1-6 gives the full variable domain: DTGVSQNPRHKITKRGQNVTFRCDPISEHNRLYWYRQTLGQGPEFLTYFQNEAQLEKSRLLSDRFSAERPKGSFSTLEIQRTEQGDSAMYLCASSSATSPLHFGNGTRLTVT.

The V and J genes are TRBV19 and TRBJ1-1, with 10 bases lining up with TRBD1. Germline lookup yields CDR1 LNHDA and CDR2 SQIVND (reference sequence). V gave up 5 bases and J gave up 0 bases; unmatched junction bases: 6. The CDR3 has 16 amino acids. The CDR3 is CASSVDRGSVNTEAFF. The CDR3 DNA reads as TGTGCCAGTAGTGTGGACAGGGGGTCGGTGAACACTGAAGCTTTCTTT.

The chain joins TRBV5-1 to TRBJ2-7; 10 nucleotides agree with TRBD1. This CDR3 is 15 amino acids long. Germline V gene sequence: CDR1 SGHRS, CDR2 YFSETQ. V shed 3 bases and J 2 bases; nucleotides not matched to a gene: 5. The chain's CDR3 is CASSSGTGETYEQYF. In DNA form, the CDR3 reads TGCGCCAGCAGCTCCGGGACAGGGGAGACCTACGAGCAGTACTTC.

This clone was seen once. The chain combines TRBV21-1 with TRBJ2-5; the listed D gene, TRBD1, was not tested against the DNA. TRBV21-1 corresponds to a pseudogene. CDR3 length: 16 residues. The DNA for the CDR3 is TGTGCCAGCAGCACTCACCCGGACAGGGCGGTAGAGACCCAGTACTTC. Translating gives CASSTHPDRAVETQYF.

CDR3 bases: TGTGCCAGCAGCTTGGCGCTAACAGGTACCACTGAAGCTTTCTTT. Residues: CASSLALTGTTEAFF. V gene TRBV5-4 combines with J gene TRBJ1-1; D might be TRBD1 (5 bases). The CDR3 totals 15 residues. Trimming stripped 0 bases from V and 4 bases from J, with 13 bases between. The germline CDR1 and CDR2 sequences are SGHNT and YYREEE (reference sequence). The variable domain in full, with the rest retrieved from reference TRBV5-4 and TRBJ1-1, is ETGVTQSPTHLIKTRGQQVTLRCSSQSGHNTVSWYQQALGQGPQFIFQYYREEENGRGNFPPRFSGLQFPNYSSELNVNALELDDSALYLCASSLALTGTTEAFFGQGTRLTVV.

The rearrangement links TRBV9 to TRBJ1-3, with D possibly being TRBD1 (6 bases). This CDR3 comprises 15 residues. Germline-derived CDR1 and CDR2 are SGDLS and YYNGEE. V lost 4 bases, J lost 6 bases, and 17 bases lay in between. The CDR3 is CASSPRTDPANTIYF. The CDR3, as DNA: TGTGCCAGCAGCCCCCGGACAGACCCGGCAAACACCATATATTTT.

The chain uses TRBV19 and TRBJ1-2; the D is unclear. Trimming took off 3 bases at V and 3 bases at J, with 5 bases between the two ends. Germline V lookup: CDR1 LNHDA, CDR2 SQIVND (reference sequence). CDR3 size: 12 residues. The CDR3 is CASSILYYGYTF. CDR3 DNA: TGTGCCAGTAGTATTCTGTACTATGGCTACACCTTC.

A few counts support this clone. The chain joins TRBV25-1 to TRBJ2-1, with D uncertain. V was cut by 8 bases and J by 3 bases, with 8 bases left in between. This CDR3 is built from 12 residues. Germline loops: CDR1 MGHDK, CDR2 SYGVNS. CDR3 in DNA: TGTGCCAGCGCACCAGACTACAATGAGCAGTTCTTC. This codes for CASAPDYNEQFF.

In this sample, this clone turned up a few times. The chain links TRBV10-3 to TRBJ2-2; D uncertain. The CDR3 loop spans 13 amino acids. The germline V gene encodes CDR1 ENHRY and CDR2 SYGVKD. V lost 1 base to trimming and J lost 6 bases, with 6 bases between them. The CDR3 nucleotides read TGTGCCATCAGTGAGTTGAGCGCCGGGGAGCTGTTTTTT. Amino acid sequence: CAISELSAGELFF.

The chain carries TRBV2 and TRBJ1-2; unclear D gene. This CDR3 is built from 13 residues. CDR1 and CDR2 (germline): SNHLY, FYNNEI. V was shortened by 6 bases and J by 5 bases, with 13 bases between the two germline ends. The CDR3 is CASSTRLNYGYTF. In DNA form, the CDR3 reads TGTGCCAGCAGCACTAGACTGAATTATGGCTACACCTTC.

In DNA, the CDR3 is TGTGCCAGCTCACCGGCAGTAAACACTGAAGCTTTCTTT. It encodes CASSPAVNTEAFF. V gene TRBV18 combines with J gene TRBJ1-1, with D unresolved. The V gene lost 3 bases and the J gene lost 2 bases, with 7 bases spanning the gap. The CDR3 has 13 amino acids. The germline gives CDR1 KGHSH, CDR2 LQKENI.

J is TRBJ1-2 and V is TRBV2; 10 positions match TRBD1. This CDR3 contains 15 residues. The junction had 5 bases not matched to a gene; V was cut back by 5 bases and J by 2 bases. Germline V lookup: CDR1 SNHLY, CDR2 FYNNEI. DNA for the CDR3: TGTGCCAGCAGTAACCAGGGACAGGGGAACTATGGCTACACCTTC. It codes for CASSNQGQGNYGYTF.

This clone was recorded once. The chain recombines TRBV5-6 with TRBJ1-6; D is uncertain. Looked up from germline, CDR1 is SGHDT and CDR2 is YYEEEE. V was trimmed by 4 bases and J by 5 bases, leaving 10 bases between them. The CDR3 has 14 amino acids. The chain's CDR3 is CASSNGLDNSPLHF. CDR3 sequence (DNA): TGTGCCAGCAGCAACGGACTGGATAATTCACCCCTCCACTTT. Full variable domain (outside the CDR3, taken from reference TRBV5-6 and TRBJ1-6): DAGVTQSPTHLIKTRGQQVTLRCSPKSGHDTVSWYQQALGQGPQFIFQYYEEEERQRGNFPDRFSGHQFPNYSSELNVNALLLGDSALYLCASSNGLDNSPLHFGNGTRLTVT.

The V and J genes are TRBV6-5 and TRBJ2-7, with 9 bases aligning to TRBD1. After removal of 6 bases from V and 0 bases from J, the junction contained 6 bases not matched to a gene. Germline CDR1 is MNHEY and CDR2 is SVGAGI. The CDR3 contains 15 residues. CDR3 DNA sequence: TGTGCCAGCAGCCAGGGGACAGGGATCTCCTACGAGCAGTACTTC. It encodes CASSQGTGISYEQYF.

This rearrangement joins TRBV30 to TRBJ2-1, with TRBD2 identical over 14 bases. Unmatched junction bases numbered 10, after V lost 4 bases and J lost 2 bases. From germline, CDR1 is GTSNPN and CDR2 SVGIG (reference sequence). CDR3 length: 18 residues. This CDR3 reads CAWKGTSGGAVAYNEQFF. The CDR3 region has the DNA TGTGCCTGGAAAGGGACTAGCGGGGGTGCCGTGGCCTACAATGAGCAGTTCTTC.

The V call is TRBV5-1, the J call TRBJ2-7; tentative D call: TRBD2 (5 bases). Per germline, CDR1 SGHRS and CDR2 YFSETQ. The CDR3 consists of 15 residues. Trimming removed 4 bases at V and 0 bases at J, with 14 bases between. The CDR3 loop reads CASSLDGVSSYEQYF. For the CDR3, the DNA is TGCGCCAGCAGCCTCGACGGGGTAAGCTCCTACGAGCAGTACTTC.

The rearrangement links TRBV5-1 to TRBJ1-6, with unresolved D. V lost 4 bases and J lost 6, with 11 bases in between. The CDR3 has 14 amino acids. Germline V gene sequence: CDR1 SGHRS, CDR2 YFSETQ. The CDR3 sequence is CASSPPAGNSPLHF. The CDR3 DNA sequence: TGCGCCAGCAGCCCCCCCGCCGGTAATTCACCCCTCCACTTT. The whole variable domain, remainder taken from reference TRBV5-1 and TRBJ1-6, is KAGVTQTPRYLIKTRGQQVTLSCSPISGHRSVSWYQQTPGQGLQFLFEYFSETQRNKGNFPGRFSGRQFSNSRSEMNVSTLELGDSALYLCASSPPAGNSPLHFGNGTRLTVT.

The rearrangement links TRBV6-5 to TRBJ1-5; the D gene is possibly TRBD1 (6 bases). V was trimmed by 2 bases and J by 6 bases, leaving 14 bases between them. This CDR3 spans 15 amino acids. Germline lookup yields CDR1 MNHEY and CDR2 SVGAGI. CDR3 protein: CASSYAPGAPQPQHF. CDR3 in DNA: TGTGCCAGCAGTTACGCCCCAGGGGCGCCTCAGCCCCAGCATTTT.

This clone was detected only once. The chain is built from TRBV27 and TRBJ2-3; the match to TRBD1 covers 9 bases. The J segment lost 3 bases and the V segment lost 11 bases, leaving 6 bases of the junction unmatched. The CDR3 runs to 13 residues. Germline V gives CDR1 MNHEY, CDR2 SMNVEV (reference sequence). The CDR3 loop reads CAYRDRVTDTQYF. CDR3 nucleotides: TGTGCCTACCGGGACAGGGTTACAGATACGCAGTATTTT.

The chain is built from TRBV10-2 and TRBJ2-1, with D possibly being TRBD1 (6 bases). Deletions cut 4 bases from V and 4 bases from J, with 8 bases between. Germline V gives CDR1 WSHSY, CDR2 SAAADI. The CDR3 is 13 residues long. CDR3 residues: CASSGQGYNEQFF. CDR3 nucleotide sequence: TGCGCCAGCAGTGGGCAGGGGTACAATGAGCAGTTCTTC.

The chain employs TRBV2 and TRBJ2-3; a weak D match, TRBD1 (6 bases). There are 16 residues in the CDR3. CDR1 and CDR2 (germline): SNHLY, FYNNEI. V was clipped by 4 bases and J by 4 bases, with 18 bases between them. The CDR3 nucleotides are TGTGCCAGCAGTGTGAGGACAGATAGTGTTTCAGATACGCAGTATTTT. It encodes CASSVRTDSVSDTQYF.